These 8 T cell receptor beta chains originate from one sample sequenced in a study of cytomegalovirus exposure and HLA in healthy donors. Sequencing used immunoSEQ multiplex PCR; TCRdb keeps in-frame clones, though not all of them. This table has 150,000 to 200,000 clones, approximately 88% appearing once. The specimen was PBMCs. These receptors all stem from a man aged 25-45 years in good health and CMV-seropositive.

This clone was seen just once. This sequence joins TRBV7-2 and TRBJ2-3, with D unclear. With 7 bases removed from V and 2 bases from J, the gap between germline ends came to 7 bases. The CDR3 length is 12 residues. Looked up from germline, CDR1 is SGHTA and CDR2 is FQGNSA. The CDR3 region is CASTPNTDTQYF. The CDR3 DNA reads as TGTGCCAGCACCCCCAACACAGATACGCAGTATTTT.

The genes are TRBV5-1 and TRBJ1-4; TRBD1 matches 8 bases. There are 13 residues in the CDR3. Germline V gene data show CDR1 as SGHRS and CDR2 as YFSETQ. Trimming removed 3 bases from V and 7 bases from J; junction bases left unmatched: 2. The DNA of the CDR3 is TGCGCCAGCAGCTACGGACAGGGTGAAAAACTGTTTTTT. It is translated as CASSYGQGEKLFF.

The gene calls are TRBV18 and TRBJ2-3; maybe TRBD2 (5 bases). The CDR3 has 14 amino acids. CDR1 KGHSH and CDR2 LQKENI come from the germline V gene. Trimming shortened V by 6 bases and J by 6 bases, and 16 bases separated the two germline ends. CDR3 sequence reads: CASSEGEVRDTQYF. The CDR3 DNA follows: TGTGCCAGCTCCGAGGGAGAAGTCCGGGATACGCAGTATTTT. Using reference TRBV18 and TRBJ2-3 for the parts outside the CDR3, the full variable domain is NAGVMQNPRHLVRRRGQEARLRCSPMKGHSHVYWYRQLPEEGLKFMVYLQKENIIDESGMPKERFSAEFPKEGPSILRIQQVVRGDSAAYFCASSEGEVRDTQYFGPGTRLTVL.

This sequence joins TRBV5-4 and TRBJ2-7, with 7 nucleotides matching TRBD2. The CDR3 sequence is 15 residues long. From germline, CDR1 is SGHNT and CDR2 YYREEE (reference sequence). Trimming removed 1 base from V and 0 bases from J; junction bases left unmatched: 4. CDR3 DNA: TGTGCCAGCAGCTTGTGGCGGGGGACCTCCTACGAGCAGTACTTC. Translation: CASSLWRGTSYEQYF.

The V gene is TRBV2, the J gene TRBJ1-4; D remains ambiguous. V lost 6 bases to trimming and J lost 5 bases, with 16 bases between them. This CDR3 contains 15 residues. Germline V gene lookup returns CDR1 SNHLY and CDR2 FYNNEI. This CDR3 is CASRRLRVSNEKLFF. CDR3 nucleotide sequence: TGTGCCAGCAGGCGACTCCGGGTCTCAAATGAAAAACTGTTTTTT.

The chain has TRBV19 and TRBJ1-5; D is uncertain. This CDR3 contains 12 residues. Germline V gene data show CDR1 as LNHDA and CDR2 as SQIVND (reference sequence). V was shortened by 1 base and J by 9 bases, with 7 bases between the two germline ends. The CDR3 loop is CASSIGPRPQHF. In DNA, the CDR3 is TGTGCCAGTAGTATAGGGCCCCGGCCCCAGCATTTT.

J is TRBJ2-3 and V is TRBV11-2, with 7 bases identical to TRBD1. The V and J ends lost 8 bases and 6 bases, in that order; junction bases with no gene match: 8. The CDR3 extends over 13 amino acids. Looked up from germline, CDR1 is SGHAT and CDR2 is FQNNGV. DNA of the CDR3: TGTGCCAGCCTTACAGGGGTGGGGGATACGCAGTATTTT. The encoded protein is CASLTGVGDTQYF.

This chain links TRBV18 with TRBJ1-2; the D gene is possibly TRBD1 (5 bases). CDR3 size: 14 residues. Germline CDR1 reads KGHSH; CDR2 reads LQKENI. The V end was cut by 4 bases, the J end by 6 bases, with 15 bases between. In nucleotides, the CDR3 is TGTGCCAGCTCACGGCAAGAAGGGGAGGATGGCTACACCTTC. It codes for CASSRQEGEDGYTF.